This record looks at one T cell receptor (beta chain) sequence and its context. Its matching antigen is unknown. This record belongs to a study of Ad26.COV2.S vaccination and SARS-CoV-2 variants. Study in general: Ad26.COV2.S arm of COV1001 included the donor. Once, or twice with 56 days between doses, Ad26.COV2.S was given intramuscularly.

CDR1 is MNHEY, CDR2 SVGAGI, per germline. This CDR3 region has 12 residues. V lost 6 bases and J 3 bases, leaving 9 bases between the germline ends. The sample's treatment: roughly 19 received Ad26.COV2.S at low or high dose, single or two shots; 5 received placebo; per-sample allocation not given. Sampling took place 63 days after the first vaccine or placebo injection. The vaccine delivered Wuhan-strain SARS-CoV-2 spike through an Ad26 vector. Data came from immunoSEQ multiplex PCR; TCRdb stores just in-frame clones and leaves some out. The sample has approximately 300,000 clones; about 85% are singletons. Regarding the study as a whole: Reportedly, spike-specific CD8+ and CD4+ T cell responses achieved substantial breadth once vaccination had taken place.

The starting material was peripheral blood, obtained in a trial of Ad26.COV2.S vaccine versus placebo. The chain recombines TRBV6-5 with TRBJ2-7; D remains ambiguous. The clonotype originates from a person aged 18-60 years who received the Ad26.COV2.S COVID-19 vaccine or a placebo. The CDR3 DNA reads TGTGCCAGCAGCAACAGCAACTACGAGCAGTACTTC. Protein: CASSNSNYEQYF.